This T cell receptor (beta chain) was obtained from a study of CD8 T cells in Susac syndrome. This CDR3 contains 14 residues. The germline V gene encodes CDR1 SGHRS and CDR2 YFSETQ. With 0 bases removed from V and 3 bases from J, the gap between germline ends came to 10 bases. This clonotype was seen more than once but under ten times. RNA, at about 0.45 to 1 ug, was reverse transcribed with random hexamers. TCRdb used MiXCR to reprocess the immunoSEQ multiplex PCR reads, holding one entry per CDR3 protein. The sample includes 200,000 or so distinct CDR3 sequences, about 95% of them seen just once. CD8+ and CD4+ blood T cells underwent TCR beta sequencing. The multiple sclerosis controls were treatment-naive patients with relapsing-remitting disease that was stable or active.

The chain combines TRBV5-1 with TRBJ2-7; the D gene could be TRBD1 or TRBD2 (5 bases each). The source is a human donor with multiple sclerosis. The sequencing input was CD4+ T cells from PBMCs. The CDR3 region has the DNA TGCGCCAGCAGCTTGGCCGGGACGGACTACGAGCAGTACTTC. Its protein is CASSLAGTDYEQYF.